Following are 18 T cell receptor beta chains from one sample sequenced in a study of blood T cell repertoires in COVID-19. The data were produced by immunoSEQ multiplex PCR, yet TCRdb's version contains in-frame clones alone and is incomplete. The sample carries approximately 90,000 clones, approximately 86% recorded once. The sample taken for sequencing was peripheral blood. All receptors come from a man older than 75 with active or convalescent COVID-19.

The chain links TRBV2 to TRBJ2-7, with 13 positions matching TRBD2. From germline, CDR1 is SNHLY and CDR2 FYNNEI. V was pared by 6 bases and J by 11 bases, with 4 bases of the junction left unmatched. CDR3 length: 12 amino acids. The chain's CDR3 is CASRGTSGMKYF. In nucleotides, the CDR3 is TGTGCCAGCAGGGGGACTAGCGGGATGAAGTACTTC. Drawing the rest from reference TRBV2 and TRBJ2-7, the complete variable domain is EPEVTQTPSHQVTQMGQEVILRCVPISNHLYFYWYRQILGQKVEFLVSFYNNEISEKSEIFDDQFSVERPDGSNFTLKIRSTKLEDSAMYFCASRGTSGMKYFGPGTRLTVT.

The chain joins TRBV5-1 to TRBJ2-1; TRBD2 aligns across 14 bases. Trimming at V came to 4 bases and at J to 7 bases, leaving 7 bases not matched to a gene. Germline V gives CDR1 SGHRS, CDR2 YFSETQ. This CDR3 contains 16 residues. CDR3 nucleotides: TGCGCCAGCAGCCGCCCGGGACTAGCGGGAGTTAATGAGCAGTTCTTC. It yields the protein CASSRPGLAGVNEQFF.

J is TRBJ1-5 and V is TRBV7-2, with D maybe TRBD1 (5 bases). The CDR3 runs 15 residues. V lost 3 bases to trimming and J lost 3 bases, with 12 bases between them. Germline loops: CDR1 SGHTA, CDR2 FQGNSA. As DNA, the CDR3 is TGTGCCAGCAGCTTGTACCAGGGAAACAATCAGCCCCAGCATTTT. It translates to CASSLYQGNNQPQHF.

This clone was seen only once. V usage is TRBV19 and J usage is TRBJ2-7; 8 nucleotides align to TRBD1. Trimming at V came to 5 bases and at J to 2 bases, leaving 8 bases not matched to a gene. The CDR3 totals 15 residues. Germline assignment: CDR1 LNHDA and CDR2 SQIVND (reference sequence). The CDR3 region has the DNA TGTGCCAGTAGTCCCCAGGGACAGGACCCCTACGAGCAGTACTTC. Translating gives CASSPQGQDPYEQYF.

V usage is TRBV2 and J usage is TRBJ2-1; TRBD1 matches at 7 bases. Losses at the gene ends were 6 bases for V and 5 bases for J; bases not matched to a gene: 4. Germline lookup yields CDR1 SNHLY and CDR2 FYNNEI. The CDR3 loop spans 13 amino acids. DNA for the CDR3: TGTGCCAGCAGCCAGGGACAGAACAATGAGCAGTTCTTC. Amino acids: CASSQGQNNEQFF.

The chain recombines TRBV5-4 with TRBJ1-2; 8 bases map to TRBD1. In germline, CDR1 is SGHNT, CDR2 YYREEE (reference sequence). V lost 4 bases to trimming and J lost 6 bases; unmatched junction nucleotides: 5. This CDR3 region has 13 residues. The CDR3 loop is CASSQDRVDGYTF. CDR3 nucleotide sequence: TGTGCCAGCAGCCAGGACAGGGTGGATGGCTACACCTTC.

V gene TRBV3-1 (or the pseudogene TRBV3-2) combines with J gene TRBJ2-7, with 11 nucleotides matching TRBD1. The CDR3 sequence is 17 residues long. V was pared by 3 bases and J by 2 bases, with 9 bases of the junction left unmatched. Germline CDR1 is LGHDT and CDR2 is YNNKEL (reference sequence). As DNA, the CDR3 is TGTGCCAGCAGCCAGCACCTGGGGACAGGGGGGGCCTACGAGCAGTACTTC. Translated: CASSQHLGTGGAYEQYF.

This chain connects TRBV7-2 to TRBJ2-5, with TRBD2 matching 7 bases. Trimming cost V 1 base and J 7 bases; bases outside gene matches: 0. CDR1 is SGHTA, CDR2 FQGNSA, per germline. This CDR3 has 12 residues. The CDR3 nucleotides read TGTGCCAGCAGCTTAGAGCGGGGGACCCAGTACTTC. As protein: CASSLERGTQYF.

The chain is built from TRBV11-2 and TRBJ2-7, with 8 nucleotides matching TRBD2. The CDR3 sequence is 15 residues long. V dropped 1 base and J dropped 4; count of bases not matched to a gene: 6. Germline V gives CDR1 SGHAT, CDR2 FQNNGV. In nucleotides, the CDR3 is TGTGCCAGCAGCTTAGTCCCAGCGGGAGAGTACGAGCAGTACTTC. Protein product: CASSLVPAGEYEQYF.

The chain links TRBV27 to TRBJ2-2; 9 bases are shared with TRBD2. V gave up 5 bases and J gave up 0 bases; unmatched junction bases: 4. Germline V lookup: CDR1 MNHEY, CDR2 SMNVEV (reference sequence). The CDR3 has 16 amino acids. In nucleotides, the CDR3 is TGTGCCAGCAGTAGACTAGCGGTCTCGAACACCGGGGAGCTGTTTTTT. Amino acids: CASSRLAVSNTGELFF.

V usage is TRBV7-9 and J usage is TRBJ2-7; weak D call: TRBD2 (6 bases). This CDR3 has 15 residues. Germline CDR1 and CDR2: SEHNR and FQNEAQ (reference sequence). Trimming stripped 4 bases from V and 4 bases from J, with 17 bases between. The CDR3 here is CASSSRDFRGYEQYF. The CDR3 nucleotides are TGTGCCAGCAGCTCCCGGGACTTCCGTGGGTACGAGCAGTACTTC. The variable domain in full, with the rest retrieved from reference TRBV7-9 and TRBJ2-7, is DTGVSQNPRHKITKRGQNVTFRCDPISEHNRLYWYRQTLGQGPEFLTYFQNEAQLEKSRLLSDRFSAERPKGSFSTLEIQRTEQGDSAMYLCASSSRDFRGYEQYFGPGTRLTVT.

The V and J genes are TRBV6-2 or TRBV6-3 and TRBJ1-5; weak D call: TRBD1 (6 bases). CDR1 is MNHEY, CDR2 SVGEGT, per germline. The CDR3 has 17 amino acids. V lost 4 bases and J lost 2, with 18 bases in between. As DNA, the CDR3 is TGTGCCAGCAGTTCCTCCCTCGGAGCAGGGGGCAATCAGCCCCAGCATTTT. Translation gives CASSSSLGAGGNQPQHF.

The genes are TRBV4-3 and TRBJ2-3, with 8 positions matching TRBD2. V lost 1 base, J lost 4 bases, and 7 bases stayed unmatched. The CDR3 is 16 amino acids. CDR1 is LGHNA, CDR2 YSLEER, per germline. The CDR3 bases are TGCGCCAGCAGCCAAGCGGCTAGCGGGTTTTCAGATACGCAGTATTTT. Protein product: CASSQAASGFSDTQYF.

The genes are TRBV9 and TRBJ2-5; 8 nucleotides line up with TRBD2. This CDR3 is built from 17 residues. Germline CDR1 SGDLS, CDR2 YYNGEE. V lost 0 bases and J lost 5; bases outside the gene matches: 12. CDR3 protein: CASSVGVLAEAWETQYF. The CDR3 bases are TGTGCCAGCAGCGTAGGAGTACTAGCGGAGGCCTGGGAGACCCAGTACTTC.

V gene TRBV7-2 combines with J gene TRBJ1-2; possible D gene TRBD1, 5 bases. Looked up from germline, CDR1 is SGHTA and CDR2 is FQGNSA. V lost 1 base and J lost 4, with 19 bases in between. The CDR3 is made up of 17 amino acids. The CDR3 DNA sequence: TGTGCCAGCAGCTTAGGGCCCCTCGCGCAGGGAGGCTATGGCTACACCTTC. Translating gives CASSLGPLAQGGYGYTF.

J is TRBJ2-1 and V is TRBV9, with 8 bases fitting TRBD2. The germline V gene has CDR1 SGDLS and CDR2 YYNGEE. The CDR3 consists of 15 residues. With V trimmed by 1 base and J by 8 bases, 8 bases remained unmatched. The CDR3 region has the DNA TGTGCCAGCAGCGTAAAACTAGCGGCAGGAGATGAGCAGTTCTTC. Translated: CASSVKLAAGDEQFF.

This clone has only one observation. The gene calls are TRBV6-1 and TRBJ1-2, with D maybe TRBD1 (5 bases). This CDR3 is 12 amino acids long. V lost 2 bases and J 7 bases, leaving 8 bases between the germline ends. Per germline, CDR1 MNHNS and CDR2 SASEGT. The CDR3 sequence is CASSEQGFGYTF. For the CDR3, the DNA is TGTGCCAGCAGTGAACAGGGTTTTGGCTACACCTTC.

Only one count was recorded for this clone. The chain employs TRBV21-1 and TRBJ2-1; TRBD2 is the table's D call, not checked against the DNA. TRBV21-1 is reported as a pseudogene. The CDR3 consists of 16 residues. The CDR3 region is CASSTGLAGSHNEQFF. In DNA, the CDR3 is TGTGCCAGCAGCACCGGACTAGCGGGATCCCACAATGAGCAGTTCTTC.